This T cell receptor beta chain was recovered during a study of blood T cell repertoires in COVID-19. Across the study: Sites across the United States, Italy and Spain contributed samples from acute and convalescent COVID-19. In each case, the material was cDNA or gDNA derived from T cells, B-cell-depleted T cells, or PBMCs.

Trimming removed 4 bases at V and 1 base at J, with 4 bases between. Looked up from germline, CDR1 is GTSNPN and CDR2 is SVGIG (reference sequence). The CDR3 loop spans 11 amino acids. How the authors handled the data: By means of reference gene primer amplification, nucleated cell counts were estimated. TCRdb's copy holds only in-frame clones and misses some; the assay was immunoSEQ multiplex PCR. V and J calls and clone size are as listed in that table; D and trimming were resolved from the DNA. Of roughly 200,000 clones listed, 84% are singletons. The sequenced sample was peripheral blood. The TCR was taken from a man between 50 and 59 years old with active or convalescent COVID-19. V gene TRBV30 combines with J gene TRBJ2-5; no definite D call. CDR3 sequence: CAWTVQETQYF. CDR3 DNA sequence: TGTGCCTGGACAGTCCAAGAGACCCAGTACTTC.